These 15 T cell receptor beta chains were sequenced from one sample in a study of blood T cell repertoires in COVID-19. TCRdb's table, derived via immunoSEQ multiplex PCR, lists solely in-frame clones and lacks some. This table has about 180,000 clones, almost 80% appearing once. Sequenced material: PBMCs or T cells enriched from blood (not recorded which). Receptors originate from a woman aged 45-65 years who had recovered from COVID-19.

The chain links TRBV15 to TRBJ2-7; D gene unclear. Germline V CDR1 and CDR2: LNHNV, YYDKDF (reference sequence). Trimming stripped 7 bases from V and 6 bases from J, with 10 bases between. This CDR3 has 11 amino acids. The CDR3 region has the DNA TGTGCCACCACCCCGGTGCTCGAGCAGTACTTC. Protein: CATTPVLEQYF.

This clone was seen a handful of times. V and J are TRBV5-1 and TRBJ1-2, with D hard to call. The CDR3 sequence is 14 residues long. Trimming shortened V by 0 bases and J by 2 bases, and 8 bases separated the two germline ends. In germline, CDR1 is SGHRS, CDR2 YFSETQ. CDR3 in amino acids: CASSLVAGNYGYTF. The CDR3 bases are TGCGCCAGCAGCTTGGTCGCCGGGAACTATGGCTACACCTTC. Full variable domain (rest looked up from reference TRBV5-1 and TRBJ1-2): KAGVTQTPRYLIKTRGQQVTLSCSPISGHRSVSWYQQTPGQGLQFLFEYFSETQRNKGNFPGRFSGRQFSNSRSEMNVSTLELGDSALYLCASSLVAGNYGYTFGSGTRLTVV.

The chain links TRBV4-1 to TRBJ1-6; 8 nucleotides align to TRBD1. With V trimmed by 1 base and J by 10 bases, 12 bases remained unmatched. The CDR3 runs to 17 residues. Germline assignment: CDR1 MGHRA and CDR2 YSYEKL. This CDR3 reads CASSQVKGQGKRSPLHF. The DNA of the CDR3 is TGCGCCAGCAGCCAAGTTAAAGGACAGGGAAAAAGGTCACCCCTCCACTTT.

This clone has just a few counts. The chain couples TRBV19 to TRBJ1-5; D not resolved. The V end lost 2 bases, the J end lost 4 bases, and 6 bases lay between the germline ends. The CDR3 has 13 residues. CDR1 is LNHDA and CDR2 is SQIVND in the germline V gene (reference sequence). In DNA, the CDR3 is TGTGCCAGTAGTATAACTGAGAATCAGCCCCAGCATTTT. Translation: CASSITENQPQHF. Drawing the rest from reference TRBV19 and TRBJ1-5, the complete variable domain is DGGITQSPKYLFRKEGQNVTLSCEQNLNHDAMYWYRQDPGQGLRLIYYSQIVNDFQKGDIAEGYSVSREKKESFPLTVTSAQKNPTAFYLCASSITENQPQHFGDGTRLSIL.

The chain combines TRBV11-2 with TRBJ1-1, with D uncertain. Trimming stripped 5 bases from V and 5 bases from J, with 12 bases between. Germline CDR1 and CDR2: SGHAT and FQNNGV. The CDR3 runs to 13 residues. In nucleotides, the CDR3 is TGTGCCAGCAGCCCTTGGGGAGAGACTGAAGCTTTCTTT. Its translation: CASSPWGETEAFF.

This clone was found once. The chain recombines TRBV6-2 or TRBV6-3 with TRBJ1-3; 7 nucleotides match TRBD1. The V gene end was trimmed by 5 bases and the J gene end by 3 bases; junction bases not matched to a gene: 1. CDR1 and CDR2 from the germline V gene are MNHEY and SVGEGT. The CDR3 sequence is 13 residues long. The CDR3 spells CASSGTVGNTIYF. The CDR3, as DNA: TGTGCCAGCAGTGGGACAGTTGGAAACACCATATATTTT.

The CDR3 nucleotides are TGTGCCAGCAGGCCGGGACTAGCGGGAGTAAATGAGCAGTTCTTC. It encodes CASRPGLAGVNEQFF. The chain is built from TRBV27 and TRBJ2-1; 14 nucleotides agree with TRBD2. Germline trimming cut 6 bases from V and 7 bases from J; bases unmatched to any gene: 5. The CDR3 is 15 amino acids. Germline values: CDR1 MNHEY, CDR2 SMNVEV (reference sequence).

The chain recombines TRBV2 with TRBJ2-6; D possibly corresponds to TRBD1 (5 bases). CDR1 SNHLY and CDR2 FYNNEI come from the germline V gene. The CDR3 contains 16 residues. V was cut by 6 bases and J by 3 bases, with 15 bases left in between. CDR3 in DNA: TGTGCCAGCAGAAAGGGCAGGGTCGGTGGGGCCAACGTCCTGACTTTC. Protein product: CASRKGRVGGANVLTF.

Comment on this clone: This sequence may be a read error, since a much larger clone differs from it by one base. Other DNA variants within this sample encode the same CDR3. The rearrangement uses TRBV28 and TRBJ1-2; 9 nucleotides line up with TRBD1. The CDR3 length is 13 residues. V lost 5 bases and J lost 2; bases outside the gene matches: 0. Germline V CDR1 and CDR2: MDHEN, SYDVKM. The CDR3 here is CASSGTGNYGYTF. The CDR3 nucleotides read TGTGCCAGCAGTGGGACAGGGAACTATGGCTACACCTTC.

This clone was detected only once. The chain uses TRBV5-5 and TRBJ2-7; 11 nucleotides match TRBD1. Looked up from germline, CDR1 is SGHKS and CDR2 is YYEKEE (reference sequence). There are 13 residues in the CDR3. The V and J ends lost 5 bases and 13 bases, in that order; junction bases with no gene match: 11. The CDR3 sequence: CASRWTGGMGEYF. CDR3 sequence (DNA): TGTGCCAGCAGATGGACAGGGGGCATGGGGGAATACTTC.

V is TRBV5-1 and J is TRBJ2-1, with TRBD2 matching 10 bases. There are 15 residues in the CDR3. Germline-derived CDR1 and CDR2 are SGHRS and YFSETQ. Trimming at V came to 4 bases and at J to 12 bases, leaving 13 bases not matched to a gene. DNA for the CDR3: TGCGCCAGCAGCACCCTCCAAGCGGGGGGGGAGGCGCAGTTCTTC. This codes for CASSTLQAGGEAQFF. Full variable domain (rest looked up from reference TRBV5-1 and TRBJ2-1): KAGVTQTPRYLIKTRGQQVTLSCSPISGHRSVSWYQQTPGQGLQFLFEYFSETQRNKGNFPGRFSGRQFSNSRSEMNVSTLELGDSALYLCASSTLQAGGEAQFFGPGTRLTVL.

J is TRBJ1-5 and V is TRBV6-2 or TRBV6-3, with 10 bases lining up with TRBD1. Trimming removed 0 bases from V and 8 bases from J; junction bases left unmatched: 4. Germline-derived CDR1 and CDR2 are MNHEY and SVGEGT. The CDR3 has 15 amino acids. CDR3 residues: CASSYSLTGGKPQHF. The CDR3 nucleotides are TGTGCCAGCAGTTACTCTTTGACAGGGGGCAAGCCCCAGCATTTT.

The table lists this clone with a count of one. This chain joins TRBV30 and TRBJ1-2; 10 bases are shared with TRBD1. The CDR3 runs to 13 residues. Unmatched junction bases numbered 7, after V lost 4 bases and J lost 8 bases. Germline V gene lookup returns CDR1 GTSNPN and CDR2 SVGIG (reference sequence). CDR3 nucleotides: TGTGCCTGGACCTTGACAGGGGGCGTCGGCTACACCTTC. This sequence encodes CAWTLTGGVGYTF.

J is TRBJ2-5 and V is TRBV27; 9 bases fit TRBD1. Germline CDR1 is MNHEY and CDR2 is SMNVEV (reference sequence). The length of the CDR3 is 14 residues. Unmatched junction bases numbered 1, after V lost 4 bases and J lost 1 base. CDR3 nucleotides: TGTGCCAGCAGTTCACAGGGGGCCCAAGAGACCCAGTACTTC. It is translated as CASSSQGAQETQYF.

The chain links TRBV27 to TRBJ1-4; TRBD1 matches at 7 bases. The germline gives CDR1 MNHEY, CDR2 SMNVEV (reference sequence). The CDR3 has 14 residues. Unmatched junction bases numbered 5, after V lost 2 bases and J lost 8 bases. CDR3 sequence (DNA): TGTGCCAGCAGTTTAAACAGGGGAGGAGAAAAACTGTTTTTT. This sequence encodes CASSLNRGGEKLFF.